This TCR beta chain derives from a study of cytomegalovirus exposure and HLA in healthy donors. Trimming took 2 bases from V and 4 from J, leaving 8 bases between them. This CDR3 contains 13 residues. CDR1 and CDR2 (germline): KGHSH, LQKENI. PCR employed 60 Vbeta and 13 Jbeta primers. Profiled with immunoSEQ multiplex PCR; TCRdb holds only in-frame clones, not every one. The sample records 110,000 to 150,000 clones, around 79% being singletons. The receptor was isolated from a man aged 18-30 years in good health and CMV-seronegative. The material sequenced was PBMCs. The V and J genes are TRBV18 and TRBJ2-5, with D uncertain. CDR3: CASSPNTGETQYF. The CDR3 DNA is TGTGCCAGCTCACCAAATACGGGAGAGACCCAGTACTTC.